The rows below give T cell receptor beta chains drawn from one sample of a study of blood T cell repertoires in COVID-19. The assay was immunoSEQ multiplex PCR, and TCRdb's table has in-frame clones only and misses some. The data show roughly 20,000 clones, roughly three quarters seen once. Sequencing used peripheral blood. The receptors here all came from a man aged 55 to 70 with acute or convalescent COVID-19. The CDR3 runs from the conserved cysteine through the conserved F or W. A D gene is named only where the DNA matches it firmly. Size tells how often a clone was seen (once, few, many) or the class of an expanded clone, and some rows leave it out.

>few|TRBV5-1|NA|TRBJ1-1
TGCGCCAGCAGCTTTACCGGGGTTCGGAACACTGAAGCTTTCTTT
CASSFTGVRNTEAFF
>NA|TRBV6-5|NA|TRBJ1-5
TGTGCCAGCAGTTATGATCCCCAGGGGAGTCAGCCCCAGCATTTT
CASSYDPQGSQPQHF
>NA|TRBV7-9|TRBD1|TRBJ1-1
TGTGCCAGCAGCTTAGAATTAGGGGGCCACACTGAAGCTTTCTTT
CASSLELGGHTEAFF
>NA|TRBV7-9|NA|TRBJ2-7
TGTGCCAGCAGCTCCGACAGGCACGGGGACGAGCAGTACTTC
CASSSDRHGDEQYF
>NA|TRBV6-5|NA|TRBJ1-5
TGTGCCAGCAGCCCACGACCAAGGGGTCAGCCCCAGCATTTT
CASSPRPRGQPQHF
>NA|TRBV7-2|NA|TRBJ2-3
TGTGCCAGCAGCTTAGGCCTTTCCTACACAGATACGCAGTATTTT
CASSLGLSYTDTQYF
>NA|TRBV5-1|NA|TRBJ2-1
TGCGCCAGCAGCCGTCGCGGGACCGACAATGAGCAGTTCTTC
CASSRRGTDNEQFF
>few|TRBV7-6|NA|TRBJ2-2
TGTGCCAGCAGCTGGCAGCGGTCCACCGGGGAGCTGTTTTTT
CASSWQRSTGELFF
>NA|TRBV4-1|TRBD1|TRBJ2-3
TGCGCCAGCAGCCTGGGACAGGTTAGGGGCGGCACAGATACGCAGTATTTT
CASSLGQVRGGTDTQYF
>NA|TRBV15|TRBD1|TRBJ1-1
TGTGCCACCAGCAGAGATGGGACAGGGCCCACTGAAGCTTTCTTT
CATSRDGTGPTEAFF
>NA|TRBV2|NA|TRBJ2-5
TGTGCCAGCAGTGAGAATGGGGCTCTGGAGTACTTC
CASSENGALEYF
>NA|TRBV29-1|TRBD1|TRBJ1-2
TGCAGCGTAGAACTGACAGGGGCTAACTATGGCTACACCTTC
CSVELTGANYGYTF
>once|TRBV5-1|NA|TRBJ2-5
TGCGCCAGCAGCTTAGGGGGAACGTACCAAGAGACCCAGTACTTC
CASSLGGTYQETQYF
>NA|TRBV21-1|NA|TRBJ2-3
TGTGCCAGCTCAGGGGGCCGGAGGGATACGCAGTATTTT
CASSGGRRDTQYF
>NA|TRBV21-1|NA|TRBJ2-2
NA
CASSKVYPCGELFF
>NA|TRBV27|NA|TRBJ1-2
TGTGCCAGCAGTTTCGTGGTACCGGGACAAATGCGAGCTAACTATGGCTACACCTTC
CASSFVVPGQMRANYGYTF